This T cell receptor beta chain was sequenced in a study of immune characterization of retroperitoneal liposarcoma. Germline CDR1 and CDR2: WSHSY and SAAADI. V lost 3 bases to trimming and J lost 10 bases, with 13 bases between them. CDR3 length: 13 residues. In TCRdb, the PCR reads were re-called with MiXCR into one record per CDR3 protein. This sample has more than 1,500 distinct CDR3 sequences, with about 39% found just once. This clonotype qualifies as large. The chain has TRBV10-2 and TRBJ2-1, with unresolved D. Input material: tumor tissue. This clonotype was sampled from a female donor with retroperitoneal liposarcoma. CDR3 residues: CASSETPPPEQFF. The DNA for the CDR3 is TGCGCCAGCAGTGAAACACCTCCCCCCGAGCAGTTCTTC.